The rows below give T cell receptor beta chains drawn from one sample of a study of blood T cell repertoires in COVID-19. Libraries were prepared by immunoSEQ multiplex PCR; TCRdb keeps only in-frame clonotypes and omits some of them. Here the sample spans about 210,000 clones, roughly 84% being singletons. The sequenced sample consisted of PBMCs or T cells enriched from blood (not recorded which). Source of these receptors: a woman under 40 who had been exposed to COVID-19. The CDR3 runs from the conserved cysteine through the conserved F or W. A D gene is named only where the DNA matches it firmly. Expanded clones get a size class; other rows say once, few or many, or leave the size out.

abundance: once; v_gene: TRBV20-1; d_gene: NA; j_gene: TRBJ2-7; CDR3nt: TGCAGTGCTAGTAAGCCGTTCCGGGACGAGCAGTACTTC; CDR3aa: CSASKPFRDEQYF
abundance: once; v_gene: TRBV4-3; d_gene: NA; j_gene: TRBJ1-2; CDR3nt: TGCGCCAGCAGCCAAGATTGGGCAGACAAACCCTATGGCTACACCTTC; CDR3aa: CASSQDWADKPYGYTF
abundance: NA; v_gene: TRBV5-1; d_gene: TRBD1; j_gene: TRBJ2-7; CDR3nt: TGCGCCAGCAGCGGACAGGGCGAGCAGTACTTC; CDR3aa: CASSGQGEQYF
abundance: NA; v_gene: TRBV11-3; d_gene: TRBD1; j_gene: TRBJ1-1; CDR3nt: TGTGCCAGCAGCTTGCGGGACAGGGGTGAAGCTTTCTTT; CDR3aa: CASSLRDRGEAFF
abundance: NA; v_gene: TRBV27; d_gene: NA; j_gene: TRBJ2-7; CDR3nt: TGTGCCAGCAGTTCCCCGGTCGGGGGGCGCTACGAGCAGTACTTC; CDR3aa: CASSSPVGGRYEQYF
abundance: NA; v_gene: TRBV28; d_gene: NA; j_gene: TRBJ1-4; CDR3nt: TGTGCCAGCACCTTCGTTGCAACTAATGAAAAACTGTTTTTT; CDR3aa: CASTFVATNEKLFF
abundance: NA; v_gene: TRBV18; d_gene: NA; j_gene: TRBJ1-1; CDR3nt: TGTGCCAGCTCACTCACTGACAGTAACACTGAAGCTTTCTTT; CDR3aa: CASSLTDSNTEAFF
abundance: NA; v_gene: TRBV11-3; d_gene: NA; j_gene: TRBJ1-1; CDR3nt: TGTGCCAGCAGCCTAATAGGGTGGGAGGAAGCTTTCTTT; CDR3aa: CASSLIGWEEAFF
abundance: NA; v_gene: TRBV10-3; d_gene: NA; j_gene: TRBJ1-3; CDR3nt: TGTGCCATCAGAAGAGCCCCGAGCTCTGGAAACACCATATATTTT; CDR3aa: CAIRRAPSSGNTIYF
abundance: NA; v_gene: TRBV6-5; d_gene: NA; j_gene: TRBJ1-1; CDR3nt: TGTGCCAGCACAGGGCCAGGGGTGAACACTGAAGCTTTCTTT; CDR3aa: CASTGPGVNTEAFF
abundance: once; v_gene: TRBV19; d_gene: NA; j_gene: TRBJ1-3; CDR3nt: TGTGCCAGTAGTGCGGGATCTAGCTCTGGAAACACCATATATTTT; CDR3aa: CASSAGSSSGNTIYF
abundance: NA; v_gene: TRBV9; d_gene: NA; j_gene: TRBJ1-1; CDR3nt: TGTGCCAGCAGCGTACACCGGGCGGGTACTGAAGCTTTCTTT; CDR3aa: CASSVHRAGTEAFF
abundance: once; v_gene: TRBV12-5; d_gene: NA; j_gene: TRBJ1-5; CDR3nt: TGTGCTAGTGGTCCTTATAACAGGGCTCGGAGCAATCAGCCCCAGCATTTT; CDR3aa: CASGPYNRARSNQPQHF
abundance: NA; v_gene: TRBV5-1; d_gene: NA; j_gene: TRBJ2-5; CDR3nt: TGCGCCAGCTTGGACTTGCAAGAGACCCAGTACTTC; CDR3aa: CASLDLQETQYF
abundance: NA; v_gene: TRBV6-2/TRBV6-3; d_gene: NA; j_gene: TRBJ1-2; CDR3nt: TGTGCCAGCAGTTTCCAGGGCTATGGCTACACCTTC; CDR3aa: CASSFQGYGYTF
abundance: NA; v_gene: TRBV9; d_gene: NA; j_gene: TRBJ2-3; CDR3nt: TGTGCCAGCAGCCCCCAGGGTCTTAGCACAGATACGCAGTATTTT; CDR3aa: CASSPQGLSTDTQYF
abundance: NA; v_gene: TRBV4-1; d_gene: TRBD1; j_gene: TRBJ1-2; CDR3nt: TGCGCCAGCAGCCAAGTGGGTACAGGGGGCGAGGCTGGCTACACCTTC; CDR3aa: CASSQVGTGGEAGYTF
abundance: NA; v_gene: TRBV7-9; d_gene: NA; j_gene: TRBJ1-5; CDR3nt: TGTGCCAGCAGCGACGACAACAATAGCAATCAGCCCCAGCATTTT; CDR3aa: CASSDDNNSNQPQHF
abundance: NA; v_gene: TRBV30; d_gene: TRBD1; j_gene: TRBJ1-5; CDR3nt: TGTGCCTGTAGGACAGGGGGCGACCAGCCCCAGCATTTT; CDR3aa: CACRTGGDQPQHF
abundance: NA; v_gene: TRBV19; d_gene: NA; j_gene: TRBJ1-3; CDR3nt: TGTGCCAGTAGTATAGAATATAGAGCCTCTGGAAACACCATATATTTT; CDR3aa: CASSIEYRASGNTIYF
abundance: NA; v_gene: TRBV5-1; d_gene: TRBD1; j_gene: TRBJ2-7; CDR3nt: TGCGCCAGCAGCTTGGGGGACAGGGCCTACGAGCAGTACTTC; CDR3aa: CASSLGDRAYEQYF
abundance: NA; v_gene: TRBV9; d_gene: NA; j_gene: TRBJ2-5; CDR3nt: TGTGCCAGCAGCGTAGCAGGGCGTCTCCAAGAGACCCAGTACTTC; CDR3aa: CASSVAGRLQETQYF
abundance: NA; v_gene: TRBV15; d_gene: TRBD1; j_gene: TRBJ1-4; CDR3nt: TGTGCCACCAGCGGGCTACATCCGGGACAGGAGTATGAAAAACTGTTTTTT; CDR3aa: CATSGLHPGQEYEKLFF
abundance: NA; v_gene: TRBV5-1; d_gene: TRBD1; j_gene: TRBJ2-7; CDR3nt: TGCGCCAGCGCCCTGGGACAGGGTAAATACGAGCAGTACTTC; CDR3aa: CASALGQGKYEQYF
abundance: NA; v_gene: TRBV18; d_gene: NA; j_gene: TRBJ2-5; CDR3nt: TGTGCCAGCTCACCGCCAGGTCTCGTTTTGGAGACCCAGTACTTC; CDR3aa: CASSPPGLVLETQYF
abundance: NA; v_gene: TRBV5-1; d_gene: TRBD1; j_gene: TRBJ2-2; CDR3nt: TGCGCCAGCAGCGACCCGACAGGGGCGAACACCGGGGAGCTGTTTTTT; CDR3aa: CASSDPTGANTGELFF
abundance: once; v_gene: TRBV7-8; d_gene: NA; j_gene: TRBJ2-7; CDR3nt: TGTGCCAGCAGCCCCTCGCGGCCGTATACTCCCTACGAGCAGTACTTC; CDR3aa: CASSPSRPYTPYEQYF
abundance: NA; v_gene: TRBV9; d_gene: TRBD1; j_gene: TRBJ2-7; CDR3nt: TGTGCCAGCAGCGTAGGGCAGACAGGGGCCTACGAGCAGTACTTC; CDR3aa: CASSVGQTGAYEQYF
abundance: NA; v_gene: TRBV5-8; d_gene: NA; j_gene: TRBJ1-2; CDR3nt: TGTGCCAGCAGCTTTGAGGGGGTGGTCTATGGCTACACCTTC; CDR3aa: CASSFEGVVYGYTF
abundance: few; v_gene: TRBV15; d_gene: TRBD1; j_gene: TRBJ1-4; CDR3nt: TGTGCCACCAGCTCGGACAGGGGGCGAGGTAATGAAAAACTGTTTTTT; CDR3aa: CATSSDRGRGNEKLFF
abundance: NA; v_gene: TRBV27; d_gene: TRBD1; j_gene: TRBJ1-2; CDR3nt: TGTGCCAGCAGTTTATCGGGGACAGGGAACTATGGCTACACCTTC; CDR3aa: CASSLSGTGNYGYTF
abundance: NA; v_gene: TRBV7-9; d_gene: NA; j_gene: TRBJ1-6; CDR3nt: TGTGCCAGCAGCCGGGAGGGTTCGGGGGGTAATTCACCCCTCCACTTT; CDR3aa: CASSREGSGGNSPLHF
abundance: NA; v_gene: TRBV11-2; d_gene: NA; j_gene: TRBJ2-7; CDR3nt: TGTGCCAGCAGCCCCACAGTCTCCCTGGGGGGACCCTACGAGCAGTACTTC; CDR3aa: CASSPTVSLGGPYEQYF
abundance: few; v_gene: TRBV4-3; d_gene: TRBD2; j_gene: TRBJ2-3; CDR3nt: TGCGCCAGCAGCCAAGAGTCTAGCGGCGCGGCAGATACGCAGTATTTT; CDR3aa: CASSQESSGAADTQYF
abundance: NA; v_gene: TRBV18; d_gene: TRBD1; j_gene: TRBJ1-1; CDR3nt: TGTGCCAGCTCGAATTCTGCGACAGGGGGAGGGGGAAAGAACACTGAAGCTTTCTTT; CDR3aa: CASSNSATGGGGKNTEAFF
abundance: NA; v_gene: TRBV7-8; d_gene: TRBD1; j_gene: TRBJ1-1; CDR3nt: TGTGCCAGCAGCTTAGTGGGACAGGGGTCGAACACTGAAGCTTTCTTT; CDR3aa: CASSLVGQGSNTEAFF
abundance: NA; v_gene: TRBV14; d_gene: NA; j_gene: TRBJ2-3; CDR3nt: TGTGCCAGCAGCGTATGGCCGGGGGCAGATACGCAGTATTTT; CDR3aa: CASSVWPGADTQYF
abundance: NA; v_gene: TRBV11-2; d_gene: NA; j_gene: TRBJ1-2; CDR3nt: TGTGCCAGCAGCCGCGAACCTAACTATGGCTACACCTTC; CDR3aa: CASSREPNYGYTF
abundance: NA; v_gene: TRBV2; d_gene: TRBD1; j_gene: TRBJ1-4; CDR3nt: TGTGCCAGCAGCCAAACCGGGACAGGGTATGAAAAACTGTTTTTT; CDR3aa: CASSQTGTGYEKLFF
abundance: NA; v_gene: TRBV7-2; d_gene: NA; j_gene: TRBJ1-4; CDR3nt: TGTGCCAGCAGCCAACAGTCCGCAACTAATGAAAAACTGTTTTTT; CDR3aa: CASSQQSATNEKLFF
abundance: NA; v_gene: TRBV6-2/TRBV6-3; d_gene: NA; j_gene: TRBJ2-1; CDR3nt: TGTGCCAGCAGTTATGCGCAGGGGCGGGAGCAGTTCTTC; CDR3aa: CASSYAQGREQFF
abundance: NA; v_gene: TRBV2; d_gene: TRBD2; j_gene: TRBJ2-1; CDR3nt: TGTGCCGGATTCCTAGCGGGGACTTACAATGAGCAGTTCTTC; CDR3aa: CAGFLAGTYNEQFF
abundance: NA; v_gene: TRBV19; d_gene: TRBD2; j_gene: TRBJ2-1; CDR3nt: TGTGCCAGTAGTAACGGACTAGCGGAGTACAATGAGCAGTTCTTC; CDR3aa: CASSNGLAEYNEQFF
abundance: medium-sized; v_gene: TRBV6-2/TRBV6-3; d_gene: TRBD2; j_gene: TRBJ2-5; CDR3nt: TGTGCCAGCAGTCCCGACATAGCGGGGGCGCAAGCCCAGTACTTC; CDR3aa: CASSPDIAGAQAQYF
abundance: NA; v_gene: TRBV13; d_gene: TRBD1; j_gene: TRBJ2-3; CDR3nt: TGTGCCAGCAGCACCCTCGACAGGGGGATCACAGATACGCAGTATTTT; CDR3aa: CASSTLDRGITDTQYF
abundance: NA; v_gene: TRBV6-2/TRBV6-3; d_gene: TRBD1; j_gene: TRBJ1-3; CDR3nt: TGTGCCAGCAGTTTAACACAGGGGAGGCACACCATATATTTT; CDR3aa: CASSLTQGRHTIYF
abundance: NA; v_gene: TRBV7-3; d_gene: NA; j_gene: TRBJ1-2; CDR3nt: TGTGCCAGCAGCTTAGAAGTTTCAGACTATGGCTACACCTTC; CDR3aa: CASSLEVSDYGYTF
abundance: NA; v_gene: TRBV20-1; d_gene: NA; j_gene: TRBJ2-1; CDR3nt: TGCAGTGCTAGTCTAGCGTCCTACAATGAGCAGTTCTTC; CDR3aa: CSASLASYNEQFF
abundance: NA; v_gene: TRBV7-6; d_gene: TRBD1; j_gene: TRBJ1-1; CDR3nt: TGTGCCAGCAGCTGGGGACAGGGGAAAACTGAAGCTTTCTTT; CDR3aa: CASSWGQGKTEAFF
abundance: NA; v_gene: TRBV7-9; d_gene: NA; j_gene: TRBJ2-3; CDR3nt: TGTGCCAGCAGCCCGGACTGGAAGGGTAGCACAGATACGCAGTATTTT; CDR3aa: CASSPDWKGSTDTQYF
abundance: NA; v_gene: TRBV6-5; d_gene: TRBD2; j_gene: TRBJ2-5; CDR3nt: TGTGCCAGCAGTTATGGGCTAGCGGGGGAAGAGACCCAGTACTTC; CDR3aa: CASSYGLAGEETQYF
abundance: few; v_gene: TRBV6-4; d_gene: NA; j_gene: TRBJ2-3; CDR3nt: TGTGCCAGCAGTGGGGCGAGCACAGATACGCAGTATTTT; CDR3aa: CASSGASTDTQYF
abundance: NA; v_gene: TRBV9; d_gene: TRBD2; j_gene: TRBJ2-1; CDR3nt: TGTGCCAGCAGCGTAGCTCTCGCGGGGGAATACAATGAGCAGTTCTTC; CDR3aa: CASSVALAGEYNEQFF
abundance: NA; v_gene: TRBV5-6; d_gene: TRBD1; j_gene: TRBJ1-4; CDR3nt: TGTGCCAGCAGCTCCCCGGGACAGGGGGCGTCGGGCGAAAAACTGTTTTTT; CDR3aa: CASSSPGQGASGEKLFF
abundance: NA; v_gene: TRBV7-2; d_gene: TRBD1; j_gene: TRBJ1-5; CDR3nt: TGTGCCAGCAGCTCTCAGGGGGCCCAGCCCCAGCATTTT; CDR3aa: CASSSQGAQPQHF
abundance: NA; v_gene: TRBV15; d_gene: NA; j_gene: TRBJ2-7; CDR3nt: TGTGCCACCAGCGTGACAGGCGGCCCCTACGAGCAGTACTTC; CDR3aa: CATSVTGGPYEQYF
abundance: NA; v_gene: TRBV5-5; d_gene: NA; j_gene: TRBJ2-7; CDR3nt: TGTGCCAGCAGCTTGGAGGCGGCCCGCGAGCAGTACTTC; CDR3aa: CASSLEAAREQYF